The clone carrying this T cell receptor (beta chain) has at least ten counts. Antigen specificity is unknown. Study findings and constraints: Tumor memory CD4+ T cell TCR gene usage was found to cluster with blood and lymph node memory CD4+ cells and with lymph node naive CD4+ cells.

Germline V CDR1 and CDR2: SGHDT, YYEEEE. J lost 15 bases, V lost 3 bases, and 4 bases had no gene match. The CDR3 runs to 11 residues. Tregs were sorted as CD4+CD25+CD127-/low cells. Full-length variable regions came from constant-region reverse primers plus semi-nested Nested Universal Primer A PCR. TCRdb re-called the 5' RACE reads with MiXCR, one entry per CDR3 protein. Of approximately 50,000 distinct CDR3 sequences listed, approximately 26% are singletons. V gene TRBV5-6 combines with J gene TRBJ2-1; 9 positions match TRBD1. The origin of this receptor is a female donor with breast cancer. The sample comprised tumor-infiltrating Tregs sorted from the breast tumor. The CDR3 DNA sequence: TGTGCCAGCAGCTGGGACAGGGAGGCGTTCTTC. This gives the protein CASSWDREAFF.